This T cell receptor (beta chain) appears in the sequencing data of a study of blood T cell repertoires in COVID-19. Authors' analysis steps: The authors estimated nucleated cell counts from reference gene primer amplification. TCRdb keeps only in-frame clones here, not all; method: immunoSEQ multiplex PCR. The V and J calls and clone size come from that table; D and trimming were worked out from the DNA. The table lists some 81,000 clones, about 95% of them singletons. The sequence was collected from a human donor with active COVID-19. The donor label of this sample is uncertain. Input material: peripheral blood.

The CDR3 here is CASSPSSREQYF. For the CDR3, the DNA is TGTGCCAGCTCACCATCTTCGAGGGAGCAGTACTTC. The chain employs TRBV18 and TRBJ2-7; D remains unclear. Deletions cut 2 bases from V and 7 bases from J, with 9 bases between. The CDR3 sequence is 12 residues long. Germline lookup yields CDR1 KGHSH and CDR2 LQKENI.